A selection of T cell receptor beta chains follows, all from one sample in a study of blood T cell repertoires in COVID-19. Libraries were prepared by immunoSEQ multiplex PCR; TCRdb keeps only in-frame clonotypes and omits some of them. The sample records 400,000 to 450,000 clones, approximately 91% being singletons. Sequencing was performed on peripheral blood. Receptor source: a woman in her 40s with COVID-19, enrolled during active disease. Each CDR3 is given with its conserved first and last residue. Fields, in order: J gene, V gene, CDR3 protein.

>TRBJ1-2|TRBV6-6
CASSPTGQNYGYTF
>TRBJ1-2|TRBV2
CASILRDGYTF
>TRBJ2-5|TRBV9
CASSSYSGRVGETQYF
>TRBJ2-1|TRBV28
CASSPGTSRDEQFF
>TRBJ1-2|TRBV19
CASSTIVKNYGYTF
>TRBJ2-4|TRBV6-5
CASTPQGAVKNIQYF
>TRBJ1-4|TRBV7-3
CASSRGEGEKLFF
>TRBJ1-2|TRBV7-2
CASSLQPTRGYGYTF
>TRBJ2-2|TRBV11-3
CASSLRDRGRTGELFF
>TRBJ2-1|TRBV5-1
CASSLATGLNEQFF
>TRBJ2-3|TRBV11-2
CASRYSDTQYF
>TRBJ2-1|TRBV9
CASSVGSGTSGYNEQFF
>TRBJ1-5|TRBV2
CASSGPAGGEQPQHF
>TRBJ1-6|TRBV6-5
CASGLLLAPLHF
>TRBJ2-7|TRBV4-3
CASSQERGPRDEQYF
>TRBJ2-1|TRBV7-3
CASSLDRAPYNEQFF
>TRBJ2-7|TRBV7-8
CASSRTGTGVGEQYF
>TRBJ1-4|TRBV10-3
CAIAADRGLSNEKLFF
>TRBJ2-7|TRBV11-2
CASSLGGISGRSYEQYF
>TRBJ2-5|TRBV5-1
CASSLLGEETQYF
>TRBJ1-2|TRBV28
CASSLGQFYGYTF
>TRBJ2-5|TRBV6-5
CASSSPGEWQETQYF
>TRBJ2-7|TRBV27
CASSRTGLSSYEQYF
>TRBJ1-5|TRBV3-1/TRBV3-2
CASSRGQGFQPQHF
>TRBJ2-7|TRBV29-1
CSAGGGRYEQYF
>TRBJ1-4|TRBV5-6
CASSLGQAILFF